Listed here are 20 T cell receptor beta chains from one sample, sequenced in a study of CD8+ T cells in alopecia areata. RNA, once extracted, was reverse transcribed into cDNA for use as the sequencing template. Repertoires were generated with immunoSEQ multiplex PCR, while TCRdb's copy carries only in-frame clones and drops some. The repertoire holds 130,000 to 150,000 clones, about 47% seen once, with roughly 0.9% in the top ten. Here the sequenced sample was CD4+ T cells sorted from blood, taken at week 0. Source of these receptors: a human donor with alopecia areata.

This chain uses TRBV11-2 with TRBJ2-1; 7 nucleotides line up with TRBD2. The J segment lost 2 bases and the V segment lost 5 bases, leaving 9 bases of the junction unmatched. The CDR3 is 16 amino acids. The V gene's germline CDR1 is SGHAT and CDR2 FQNNGV. CDR3 amino acids: CASSLSFGLAYNEQFF. The CDR3 coding sequence is TGTGCCAGCAGCCTCAGTTTCGGACTAGCCTACAATGAGCAGTTCTTC.

The chain employs TRBV28 and TRBJ2-2; D not certain. The germline gives CDR1 MDHEN, CDR2 SYDVKM. The CDR3 runs 15 residues. The V gene lost 2 bases and the J gene lost 1 base, with 8 bases spanning the gap. CDR3 region: CASSLSSLNTGELFF. The CDR3 DNA sequence: TGTGCCAGCAGTTTAAGTTCCCTGAACACCGGGGAGCTGTTTTTT.

Written as DNA, the CDR3 is TGTGCCAGCAGCTTAGCTCGGTACGCGGGAGCCGGGGAGCTGTTTTTT. It codes for CASSLARYAGAGELFF. The chain has TRBV7-2 and TRBJ2-2; 7 nucleotides line up with TRBD2. CDR3 length: 16 residues. From germline, CDR1 is SGHTA and CDR2 FQGNSA. The V and J ends lost 0 bases and 6 bases, in that order; junction bases with no gene match: 7.

V is TRBV19 and J is TRBJ2-2, with no clear D. The CDR3 loop spans 16 amino acids. Between the trimmed V and J ends, which lost 7 bases and 1 base, there was a span of 16 bases. Germline CDR1 is LNHDA and CDR2 is SQIVND (reference sequence). As DNA, the CDR3 is TGTGCCAGTACCGTCCGTTCCCGACTGAACACCGGGGAGCTGTTTTTT. Protein: CASTVRSRLNTGELFF.

This clone was detected a few times. V and J are TRBV5-4 and TRBJ2-7, with 13 nucleotides matching TRBD2. The CDR3 loop spans 16 amino acids. Germline loops: CDR1 SGHNT, CDR2 YYREEE (reference sequence). Trimming removed 4 bases from V and 6 bases from J; junction bases left unmatched: 10. The CDR3 nucleotides read TGTGCCAGCAGCCTCGGGACTAGCGGGACACCTCTCGAGCAGTACTTC. It codes for CASSLGTSGTPLEQYF. Together with reference TRBV5-4 and TRBJ2-7, the CDR3 gives the full variable domain: ETGVTQSPTHLIKTRGQQVTLRCSSQSGHNTVSWYQQALGQGPQFIFQYYREEENGRGNFPPRFSGLQFPNYSSELNVNALELDDSALYLCASSLGTSGTPLEQYFGPGTRLTVT.

The chain combines TRBV10-3 with TRBJ2-5; perhaps TRBD2 as D (5 bases). V shed 3 bases and J shed 5 bases, with 7 bases lying between them. The germline V gene encodes CDR1 ENHRY and CDR2 SYGVKD. The CDR3 spans 12 residues. CDR3 sequence reads: CAISEGGETQYF. The CDR3 DNA sequence: TGTGCCATCAGTGAAGGCGGGGAGACCCAGTACTTC.

This clone was picked up a small number of times. This chain links TRBV29-1 with TRBJ2-1; 10 bases map to TRBD2. V shed 0 bases and J 4 bases; nucleotides not matched to a gene: 12. CDR1 is SQVTM and CDR2 is ANQGSEA in the germline V gene. The length of the CDR3 is 18 residues. CDR3 sequence (DNA): TGCAGCGTTGAAGAGCCTTGGACTAGCGGAGGGCTTTACAATGAGCAGTTCTTC. Amino acids: CSVEEPWTSGGLYNEQFF.

Turning to this clone: The sample contains more than one DNA sequence encoding this CDR3. The V gene is TRBV30, the J gene TRBJ2-3; a possible D gene is TRBD2 (5 bases). Germline CDR1 and CDR2: GTSNPN and SVGIG (reference sequence). V gave up 0 bases and J gave up 0 bases, with 7 bases separating them. This CDR3 contains 14 residues. CDR3 coding DNA: TGTGCCTGGAGTGTGGGCGGGAGCACAGATACGCAGTATTTT. This codes for CAWSVGGSTDTQYF.

J is TRBJ1-1 and V is TRBV5-1; 8 nucleotides match TRBD1. Looked up from germline, CDR1 is SGHRS and CDR2 is YFSETQ. V lost 1 base, J lost 4 bases, and 6 bases stayed unmatched. The CDR3 runs to 15 residues. The CDR3 region has the DNA TGCGCCAGCAGCTTGCCTAGACAGGGGCTCACTGAAGCTTTCTTT. Translated: CASSLPRQGLTEAFF. Looking up the rest from reference TRBV5-1 and TRBJ1-1 gives the full variable domain: KAGVTQTPRYLIKTRGQQVTLSCSPISGHRSVSWYQQTPGQGLQFLFEYFSETQRNKGNFPGRFSGRQFSNSRSEMNVSTLELGDSALYLCASSLPRQGLTEAFFGQGTRLTVV.

Comment on this clone: One junction end disagrees with the germline gene, perhaps due to a read error. V and J are TRBV4-2 and TRBJ2-1; 8 nucleotides agree with TRBD1. Germline CDR1 and CDR2: LGHNA and YNFKEQ. The CDR3 extends over 12 amino acids. The CDR3 DNA reads TGTGCCAGCAGCCCCAACCGGGACAGGATACTCTTC. As protein: CASSPNRDRILF.

V is TRBV28 and J is TRBJ2-5; TRBD2 aligns across 8 bases. Germline assignment: CDR1 MDHEN and CDR2 SYDVKM. The junction had 13 bases not matched to a gene; V was cut back by 6 bases and J by 10 bases. This CDR3 is 14 amino acids long. CDR3 in amino acids: CASSLLPSGSLQYF. The CDR3, as DNA: TGTGCCAGCAGCCTCCTCCCTAGCGGGTCGCTCCAGTACTTC.

This rearrangement joins TRBV9 to TRBJ1-2; unclear D gene. Between the trimmed V and J ends, which lost 0 bases and 1 base, there was a span of 4 bases. The CDR3 consists of 13 residues. Germline V gene sequence: CDR1 SGDLS, CDR2 YYNGEE. CDR3 in amino acids: CASSVDDNYGYTF. CDR3 coding DNA: TGTGCCAGCAGCGTAGACGATAACTATGGCTACACCTTC.

The chain uses TRBV2 and TRBJ2-3; D not resolved. Germline V gene data show CDR1 as SNHLY and CDR2 as FYNNEI. The CDR3 has 10 residues. The V end lost 9 bases, the J end lost 3 bases, and 4 bases lay between the germline ends. The CDR3 reads CARSTDTQYF. The CDR3 DNA follows: TGTGCCAGAAGTACAGATACGCAGTATTTT.

The J gene is TRBJ2-7, the V gene TRBV28; 9 positions agree with TRBD1. Looked up from germline, CDR1 is MDHEN and CDR2 is SYDVKM. With V trimmed by 6 bases and J by 3 bases, 6 bases remained unmatched. The CDR3 is 14 amino acids. The chain's CDR3 is CASRGQGTLYEQYF. DNA of the CDR3: TGTGCCAGCAGGGGACAGGGTACCCTCTACGAGCAGTACTTC.

This clone was seen a handful of times. This chain links TRBV7-3 with TRBJ2-1; 7 positions agree with TRBD2. J was trimmed by 10 bases and V by 1 base; bases with no gene match: 10. Germline V gene data show CDR1 as SGHTA and CDR2 as FQGTGA. CDR3 length equals 15 residues. Here the CDR3 reads CASSLKASGIGEQFF. CDR3 nucleotides: TGTGCCAGCAGCTTAAAAGCCAGCGGGATTGGAGAGCAGTTCTTC.

This rearrangement joins TRBV15 to TRBJ2-1, with 8 nucleotides matching TRBD1. Germline V gene sequence: CDR1 LNHNV, CDR2 YYDKDF (reference sequence). The junction had 10 bases not matched to a gene; V was cut back by 6 bases and J by 9 bases. There are 14 residues in the CDR3. CDR3 sequence reads: CATRETDRDGEQFF. CDR3 sequence (DNA): TGTGCCACCAGGGAGACGGACAGGGACGGTGAGCAGTTCTTC.

The CDR3 spells CASSRSGTYEQYF. Written as DNA, the CDR3 is TGCGCCAGCAGCCGCTCAGGGACCTACGAGCAGTACTTC. The chain has TRBV5-1 and TRBJ2-7, with D tentatively TRBD1 (5 bases). Germline V gene lookup returns CDR1 SGHRS and CDR2 YFSETQ. This CDR3 is 13 amino acids long. V lost 4 bases and J 2 bases, leaving 10 bases between the germline ends.

This clone turned up a few times. The rearrangement uses TRBV30 and TRBJ1-2; TRBD1 agrees at 10 bases. The CDR3 is 12 amino acids. Trimming removed 6 bases from V and 8 bases from J; junction bases left unmatched: 6. Germline lookup yields CDR1 GTSNPN and CDR2 SVGIG (reference sequence). The CDR3 region is CACDRGRTGYTF. The CDR3 bases are TGTGCCTGTGACAGGGGGCGCACGGGCTACACCTTC.

J is TRBJ2-6 and V is TRBV7-9, with no clear D. The CDR3 is 14 amino acids. Germline V gives CDR1 SEHNR, CDR2 FQNEAQ (reference sequence). Trimming stripped 8 bases from V and 0 bases from J, with 8 bases between. CDR3 in DNA: TGTGCCAGCCTCTGGGTCTCTGGGGCCAACGTCCTGACTTTC. Protein sequence: CASLWVSGANVLTF.

The chain has TRBV6-5 and TRBJ1-2; tentative D call: TRBD1 (6 bases). The CDR3 sequence is 13 residues long. V was clipped by 5 bases and J by 11 bases, with 18 bases between them. Germline CDR1 reads MNHEY; CDR2 reads SVGAGI. CDR3 bases: TGTGCCAGCAGTAAAGGGGGAATTAGGTCTTACACCTTC. This codes for CASSKGGIRSYTF.